Listed here are 19 T cell receptor beta chains from one sample, sequenced in a study of T-cell reconstitution after alpha-beta-depleted transplantation in children. Unique molecular identifiers were used in preparing the TCRbeta library. Each CDR3 protein is one row after TCRdb ran MiXCR on the PCR reads. Of fewer than 500,000 distinct CDR3 sequences listed, 43% are singletons. The material was PBMCs, obtained before TCRalphabeta/CD19-depleted stem cell transplant. The receptors here all came from a girl aged 2-10 years with aplastic anemia, due to receive a stem cell transplant.

V is TRBV7-9 and J is TRBJ2-3; perhaps TRBD2 as D (6 bases). V lost 5 bases to trimming and J lost 0 bases, with 12 bases between them. CDR1 and CDR2 (germline): SEHNR, FQNEAQ (reference sequence). The CDR3 loop spans 15 amino acids. CDR3 loop: CASSPGGTSTDTQYF. In nucleotides, the CDR3 is TGTGCCAGCAGCCCAGGAGGGACTAGCACAGATACGCAGTATTTT.

The chain has TRBV5-1 and TRBJ2-7; D gene unclear. The V gene lost 0 bases and the J gene lost 3 bases, with 7 bases spanning the gap. The CDR3 covers 13 residues. Germline-derived CDR1 and CDR2 are SGHRS and YFSETQ. The CDR3 DNA sequence: TGCGCCAGCAGCTTGGGGTCCAACTACGAGCAGTACTTC. Its translation: CASSLGSNYEQYF.

This clonotype was counted at least ten times. The CDR3 here is CASSRSGRAYNEQFF. Written as DNA, the CDR3 is TGTGCCAGCAGCCGTAGCGGGAGGGCCTACAATGAGCAGTTCTTC. The chain has TRBV5-6 and TRBJ2-1; 11 positions agree with TRBD2. V dropped 4 bases and J dropped 2; count of bases not matched to a gene: 2. This CDR3 spans 15 amino acids. CDR1 is SGHDT, CDR2 YYEEEE, per germline. Drawing the rest from reference TRBV5-6 and TRBJ2-1, the complete variable domain is DAGVTQSPTHLIKTRGQQVTLRCSPKSGHDTVSWYQQALGQGPQFIFQYYEEEERQRGNFPDRFSGHQFPNYSSELNVNALLLGDSALYLCASSRSGRAYNEQFFGPGTRLTVL.

This clonotype was detected ten times or more. The J gene is TRBJ1-1, the V gene TRBV12-3 or TRBV12-4; D remains ambiguous. Trimming cost V 5 bases and J 0 bases, with 7 bases left between them. The CDR3 is 13 amino acids. For the CDR3, the DNA is TGTGCCAGCAGTAGGAACATGAACACTGAAGCTTTCTTT. Protein product: CASSRNMNTEAFF.

The V call is TRBV5-1, the J call TRBJ2-3, with no clear D. In germline, CDR1 is SGHRS, CDR2 YFSETQ. Trimming removed 1 base at V and 1 base at J, with 10 bases between. The CDR3 length is 15 residues. The CDR3 here is CASSLQSPRTDTQYF. Here the CDR3 DNA reads TGCGCCAGCAGCTTGCAGTCGCCCCGCACAGATACGCAGTATTTT.

This clonotype came up a few times. The chain recombines TRBV3-1 with TRBJ1-2, with 9 bases that match TRBD1. The J segment lost 5 bases and the V segment lost 4 bases, leaving 11 bases of the junction unmatched. This CDR3 has 16 amino acids. CDR1 is LGHDT, CDR2 YNNKEL, per germline (reference sequence). In DNA, the CDR3 is TGTGCCAGCAGCCTATACGTACCACAGGGGGCGTATGGCTACACCTTC. It encodes CASSLYVPQGAYGYTF.

The V call is TRBV6-9, the J call TRBJ1-5, with D unresolved. Germline V gene data show CDR1 as MNHGY and CDR2 as SVAAGI. V lost 0 bases and J lost 5, with 11 bases in between. This CDR3 comprises 15 residues. The CDR3 region has the DNA TGTGCCAGCAGTTATTCGAGACCGGGCCATCAGCCCCAGCATTTT. It encodes CASSYSRPGHQPQHF.

This clonotype was found a few times. This chain uses TRBV6-1 with TRBJ2-2; 12 bases line up with TRBD2. V was pared by 6 bases and J by 7 bases, with 9 bases of the junction left unmatched. CDR3 size: 16 residues. Germline V gene lookup returns CDR1 MNHNS and CDR2 SASEGT. DNA of the CDR3: TGTGCCAGCAGATCCCTAGCGGGAGGGTCGGACGGGGAGCTGTTTTTT. Protein sequence: CASRSLAGGSDGELFF.

This clonotype has ten or more counts. This chain links TRBV7-3 with TRBJ1-1; D perhaps matches TRBD1 (6 bases). The CDR3 loop spans 16 amino acids. Germline CDR1 reads SGHTA; CDR2 reads FQGTGA. V shed 0 bases and J shed 4 bases, with 15 bases lying between them. The CDR3 region has the DNA TGTGCCAGCAGCTTAACGGGCAGGGGTGGGACCACTGAAGCTTTCTTT. Protein: CASSLTGRGGTTEAFF.

This sequence joins TRBV7-2 and TRBJ1-4; 7 bases fit TRBD1. Trimming took 1 base from V and 8 from J; bases not matched to a gene: 1. Germline CDR1 reads SGHTA; CDR2 reads FQGNSA. This CDR3 comprises 13 residues. The CDR3 bases are TGTGCCAGCAGCTTAGAGGACAGGGAAAAACTGTTTTTT. Protein product: CASSLEDREKLFF. The entire variable domain, with the rest obtained from reference TRBV7-2 and TRBJ1-4, is as follows: GAGVSQSPSNKVTEKGKDVELRCDPISGHTALYWYRQSLGQGLEFLIYFQGNSAPDKSGLPSDRFSAERTGGSVSTLTIQRTQQEDSAVYLCASSLEDREKLFFGSGTQLSVL.

The chain employs TRBV20-1 and TRBJ2-1; TRBD2 agrees at 10 bases. The junction had 5 bases not matched to a gene; V was cut back by 3 bases and J by 3 bases. Germline CDR1 reads DFQATT; CDR2 reads SNEGSKA (reference sequence). The CDR3 is 15 residues long. CDR3 in amino acids: CSARGRTSGYNEQFF. The CDR3 nucleotides are TGCAGTGCTAGGGGGCGGACTAGCGGCTACAATGAGCAGTTCTTC.

This rearrangement joins TRBV5-5 to TRBJ2-1, with D perhaps TRBD1 (6 bases). V was clipped by 3 bases and J by 9 bases, with 7 bases between them. CDR1 SGHKS and CDR2 YYEKEE come from the germline V gene (reference sequence). There are 11 residues in the CDR3. The CDR3 region has the DNA TGTGCCAGCAGCTGGGACACTGAGCAGTTCTTC. Its translation is CASSWDTEQFF. Full variable domain (outside the CDR3, taken from reference TRBV5-5 and TRBJ2-1): DAGVTQSPTHLIKTRGQQVTLRCSPISGHKSVSWYQQVLGQGPQFIFQYYEKEERGRGNFPDRFSARQFPNYSSELNVNALLLGDSALYLCASSWDTEQFFGPGTRLTVL.

This clonotype showed up many times. The rearrangement joins TRBV12-3 or TRBV12-4 to TRBJ2-2; the match to TRBD1 covers 7 bases. With V trimmed by 6 bases and J by 1 base, 2 bases remained unmatched. This CDR3 region has 14 residues. CDR3 coding DNA: TGTGCCAGCAGGCGGACAGGGAACACCGGGGAGCTGTTTTTT. Encoded protein: CASRRTGNTGELFF.

This chain connects TRBV7-3 to TRBJ2-2; the D call may be TRBD1 or TRBD2 (5 bases each). This CDR3 is built from 14 residues. Germline loops: CDR1 SGHTA, CDR2 FQGTGA. V was pared by 3 bases and J by 4 bases, with 9 bases between. The CDR3 DNA sequence: TGTGCCAGCAGCTTTTCGGGGCTCACCGGGGAGCTGTTTTTT. It yields the protein CASSFSGLTGELFF.

This chain connects TRBV15 to TRBJ1-4; tentatively, D is TRBD1 (5 bases). V was trimmed by 7 bases and J by 6 bases, leaving 12 bases between them. The CDR3 loop spans 13 amino acids. The germline gives CDR1 LNHNV, CDR2 YYDKDF (reference sequence). In nucleotides, the CDR3 is TGTGCCACCAAGGGGCGGTGGGATGAAAAACTGTTTTTT. This gives the protein CATKGRWDEKLFF.

The V gene is TRBV5-1, the J gene TRBJ2-7; tentative D call: TRBD1 (5 bases). The V gene lost 0 bases and the J gene lost 2 bases, with 15 bases spanning the gap. CDR3 length equals 16 residues. Germline lookup yields CDR1 SGHRS and CDR2 YFSETQ. The CDR3 DNA sequence: TGCGCCAGCAGCTTGGGACAGTCGGTTGGGGCCTACGAGCAGTACTTC. Translating it yields CASSLGQSVGAYEQYF.

This clonotype came up a few times. The chain is built from TRBV5-5 and TRBJ2-3; D perhaps matches TRBD2 (6 bases). Germline CDR1 and CDR2: SGHKS and YYEKEE (reference sequence). This CDR3 is built from 13 residues. Trimming took 4 bases from V and 2 from J, leaving 8 bases between them. CDR3 nucleotide sequence: TGTGCCAGCAGCATGGACTACACAGATACGCAGTATTTT. Encoded protein: CASSMDYTDTQYF.

The rearrangement links TRBV12-5 to TRBJ2-5, with D maybe TRBD1 (8 bases). CDR3 size: 15 residues. The germline V and J ends were trimmed by 4 bases and 5 bases, with 17 bases remaining between them. Germline lookup yields CDR1 LGHNT and CDR2 FRNRAP. The chain's CDR3 is CASGSLTGEGETQYF. The CDR3 DNA is TGTGCTAGTGGTTCTCTGACAGGGGAGGGCGAGACCCAGTACTTC.

There are many counts of this clonotype. CDR3 coding DNA: TGCGCCAGCAGCACCGGACTCGAAGAGACCCAGTACTTC. It yields the protein CASSTGLEETQYF. The gene calls are TRBV5-1 and TRBJ2-5, with D possibly matching TRBD2 (5 bases). CDR1 is SGHRS and CDR2 is YFSETQ in the germline V gene. This CDR3 has 13 residues. Trimming left V 4 bases short and J 3 bases short, with 10 bases between.